This T cell receptor (beta chain) was sequenced for a study of human T cells and chemical hapten exposure. TCRdb re-analysed the RACE reads in MiXCR, keeping a single row per CDR3 protein. The data show roughly 130,000 distinct CDR3 sequences, with about 8.2% seen just once and 1.5% to 2% held by the top ten. Germline V lookup: CDR1 MNHEY, CDR2 SVGAGI. The V end was cut by 0 bases, the J end by 4 bases, with 12 bases between. This CDR3 spans 15 amino acids. This clonotype was seen a few times. Time point: healthy volunteer bleed at 2 weeks. Total RNA was isolated from unfractionated whole blood. The receptor's source is a male donor in good health. Some clones in this sample may be carry-over from other donors' samples. The sample taken for sequencing was whole blood. The chain links TRBV6-5 to TRBJ1-2; D unresolved. CDR3 DNA: TGTGCCAGCAGTTACTCCTCGACGGATGCCTATGGCTACACCTTC. As protein: CASSYSSTDAYGYTF.